These 13 T cell receptor beta chains were sequenced from one sample in a study of blood T cell repertoires in COVID-19. The protocol was immunoSEQ multiplex PCR, while the TCRdb copy is restricted to in-frame clones and leaves out a portion. The sample yields some 350,000 clones, under 95% seen once. Sequencing was done on a sample of peripheral blood. These receptors were taken from a young woman who had recovered from COVID-19.

This chain connects TRBV7-9 to TRBJ2-7, with a tentative D call TRBD1 (5 bases). V was clipped by 3 bases and J by 1 base, with 13 bases between them. CDR1 is SEHNR and CDR2 is FQNEAQ in the germline V gene (reference sequence). The CDR3 length is 15 residues. The DNA for the CDR3 is TGTGCCAGCAGCTTTGATTCAGGGCCGTCCTACGAGCAGTACGTC. It specifies CASSFDSGPSYEQYV.

The V gene is TRBV6-2 or TRBV6-3, the J gene TRBJ2-1; no reliable D call. The CDR3 runs 12 residues. Germline lookup yields CDR1 MNHEY and CDR2 SVGEGT. Trimming took 5 bases from V and 4 from J, leaving 6 bases between them. Here the CDR3 reads CASSGPYNEQFF. The CDR3 coding sequence is TGTGCCAGCAGTGGGCCGTACAATGAGCAGTTCTTC.

The chain carries TRBV6-2 or TRBV6-3 and TRBJ2-1; D is unresolved. The length of the CDR3 is 14 residues. The germline V gene encodes CDR1 MNHEY and CDR2 SVGEGT. V lost 8 bases and J 0 bases, leaving 11 bases between the germline ends. The DNA for the CDR3 is TGTGCCAGCGGCCGGCCTGGCTCCTACAATGAGCAGTTCTTC. Translating it yields CASGRPGSYNEQFF.

Only one count was recorded for this clone. The chain has TRBV5-6 and TRBJ2-1; D remains unclear. In germline, CDR1 is SGHDT, CDR2 YYEEEE. CDR3 length: 14 residues. V shed 3 bases and J shed 0 bases, with 7 bases lying between them. CDR3 sequence (DNA): TGTGCCAGCAGCTCCAGAATCTCCTACAATGAGCAGTTCTTC. It encodes CASSSRISYNEQFF.

The V and J genes are TRBV21-1 and TRBJ1-5. TRBV21-1 is recorded as a pseudogene. The CDR3 has 14 residues. The CDR3 DNA reads TGTGCCAGCAGCGGTGGGGGGAGCAATCAGCCCCAGCATTTT. Protein sequence: CASSGGGSNQPQHF.

The chain joins TRBV10-3 to TRBJ2-3; 10 bases agree with TRBD2. The ends lost 8 bases at V and 0 bases at J; junction bases unmatched: 5. This CDR3 is 15 amino acids long. CDR1 and CDR2 from the germline V gene are ENHRY and SYGVKD. The CDR3: CAIGTSAISTDTQYF. CDR3 in DNA: TGTGCCATCGGGACTAGCGCGATAAGCACAGATACGCAGTATTTT.

This rearrangement joins TRBV7-9 to TRBJ1-3; D possibly corresponds to TRBD1 (5 bases). This CDR3 comprises 16 residues. In germline, CDR1 is SEHNR, CDR2 FQNEAQ (reference sequence). With 0 bases removed from V and 8 bases from J, the gap between germline ends came to 17 bases. The CDR3 DNA is TGTGCCAGCAGCTTAGCGCCTTTCCAGGGAGGACACACCATATATTTT. Its protein product is CASSLAPFQGGHTIYF.

This clone was detected once. This chain joins TRBV7-2 and TRBJ1-3; 8 bases line up with TRBD1. Germline CDR1 and CDR2: SGHTA and FQGNSA. The CDR3 is 17 residues long. V gave up 4 bases and J gave up 4 bases; unmatched junction bases: 12. CDR3 protein: CASSSRTTGVGGNTIYF. The DNA for the CDR3 is TGTGCCAGCAGCTCCCGCACGACAGGGGTGGGAGGAAACACCATATATTTT.

The CDR3 sequence: CASRNRDRYQETQYF. CDR3 DNA: TGTGCCAGTAGAAACCGGGACAGGTACCAAGAGACCCAGTACTTC. The chain uses TRBV19 and TRBJ2-5; 8 bases match TRBD1. V gave up 6 bases and J gave up 0 bases; unmatched junction bases: 6. The CDR3 loop spans 15 amino acids. Germline-derived CDR1 and CDR2 are LNHDA and SQIVND (reference sequence).

V usage is TRBV14 and J usage is TRBJ2-1; the D gene is possibly TRBD2 (5 bases). The CDR3 is 15 residues long. V dropped 4 bases and J dropped 1 base, with 11 bases sitting between them. Germline values: CDR1 SGHDN, CDR2 FVKESK. The CDR3 is CASSLRLQSYNEQFF. CDR3 nucleotide sequence: TGTGCCAGCAGCCTCAGACTACAGTCCTACAATGAGCAGTTCTTC.

The chain is built from TRBV5-1 and TRBJ1-3; D perhaps matches TRBD1 (6 bases). The V gene lost 0 bases and the J gene lost 1 base, with 8 bases spanning the gap. The germline CDR1 and CDR2 sequences are SGHRS and YFSETQ. The CDR3 totals 15 residues. Written as DNA, the CDR3 is TGCGCCAGCAGCTTGGGGGGACAATCTGGAAACACCATATATTTT. Protein product: CASSLGGQSGNTIYF.

This chain uses TRBV7-9 with TRBJ2-1; 9 bases are shared with TRBD2. The CDR3 extends over 15 amino acids. V was clipped by 2 bases and J by 5 bases; unmatched bases: 4. The germline V gene encodes CDR1 SEHNR and CDR2 FQNEAQ (reference sequence). In DNA, the CDR3 is TGTGCCAGCAGCTTATTCGCGGGAGGGAACAATGAGCAGTTCTTC. Its protein product is CASSLFAGGNNEQFF.

The CDR3 DNA reads TGTGCCAGCAGCCTCGACAGGGCTGACCAGCCCCAGCATTTT. This encodes CASSLDRADQPQHF. The rearrangement links TRBV11-2 to TRBJ1-5; 7 nucleotides agree with TRBD1. The trim removed 5 bases at V and 7 bases at J, leaving 8 bases unmatched. The CDR3 has 14 residues. Germline V lookup: CDR1 SGHAT, CDR2 FQNNGV. The full variable domain, its missing parts supplied by reference TRBV11-2 and TRBJ1-5, is EAGVAQSPRYKIIEKRQSVAFWCNPISGHATLYWYQQILGQGPKLLIQFQNNGVVDDSQLPKDRFSAERLKGVDSTLKIQPAKLEDSAVYLCASSLDRADQPQHFGDGTRLSIL.